This TCR beta chain came from a study of blood T cell repertoires in COVID-19. Between the trimmed V and J ends, which lost 3 bases and 5 bases, there was a span of 16 bases. The germline V gene has CDR1 KGHSH and CDR2 LQKENI. The length of the CDR3 is 15 residues. A few counts support this clone. Only in-frame clones appear in the TCRdb table, and some are missing; sequencing was by immunoSEQ multiplex PCR. The repertoire includes approximately 190,000 clones, 84% of them detected once, and roughly 4.6% sits in the top ten. This receptor was obtained from a woman in her seventies with active or convalescent COVID-19. Input material: peripheral blood. The rearrangement uses TRBV18 and TRBJ1-1; the D gene is possibly TRBD1 (5 bases). The CDR3 DNA follows: TGTGCCAGCTCACCTATACAGGAGCTGGGGACTGAAGCTTTCTTT. Amino acids: CASSPIQELGTEAFF.